This T cell receptor beta chain is drawn from a study of human T cells and chemical hapten exposure (dated by TCRdb to 2020 to 2022). Regarding the research as a whole: For sensitization, 2% DPC in acetone was applied to a roughly 2 cm by roughly 2 cm area of upper inner arm skin. The patient cohort, mostly female, included alopecia areata with under or over 50% scalp involvement, alopecia totalis and alopecia universalis. Weekly therapeutic DPC doses were additionally applied to the scalp of patients throughout the roughly 25-week study period. Blood samples were taken from patients before sensitization (week 0) and then at 2, 6 and about 24 weeks after DPC sensitization. Peripheral blood TCR repertoire changes were tracked in vivo in alopecia patients during primary and secondary sensitization to the hapten diphenylcyclopropenone (DPC). The libraries were sequenced as a pool, and the TCR yield per sample differed mostly because of small variations in library volumes within the pool. Patch testing was done on the upper back using Finn chambers containing 0.01% DPC, and results were scored after 6 days according to International Contact Dermatitis Research Group standards. Blood for TCR sequencing was provided by twenty-nine alopecia patients at one to four time points (pre-sensitization, 2, 6 and 24 weeks).

Summary of the overall study and its limitations: Repeated subsampling changed both the strength of the expansion versus patch-test correlation and the threshold at which that correlation became significant. Significantly more large CDR3 similarity clusters were formed by expanded TCRs than by pre-sensitization or healthy control sets, consistent with antigen-driven responses. All patients had alopecia, a presumed autoimmune disease, so their immune response might differ from that of healthy individuals. DPC sensitization did not change the number of TCRs with a frequency above 1 in 1000, and there was no evidence of changes in global repertoire structure. Patch test score was positively correlated with the number of PT1 expanded TCRs, with significance at thresholds 8, 16 and 32 but not at 4.

The method was RACE. Sequencing was performed on a NextSeq 500. During library preparation, unique molecular identifiers were attached to individual cDNA molecules so that TCRs could be counted quantitatively and reproducibly. Both TCR alpha and TCR beta chains were sequenced from each blood RNA sample. The source study handled its data this way. A median of about 87,000 TCRs per sample was observed, with a range of roughly 23,224 to 700,000. The Decombinator software suite was used to annotate the V, J and CDR3 of the TCR reads. To make PS versus PT1 abundance plots, every sample was subsampled to the same number of TCRs (28,000). Expanded TCRs were defined as absent before sensitization and observed at least eight times at the 2-week time point. TCRdb redid the processing of the public reads, applying fastp at Q25 and MiXCR, and retained in-frame beta chains. A single entry per CDR3 protein holds the most common genes and DNA from its merged rows. TCRdb's processing, not the authors' own work, is the source of the V and J calls. For this sample there are 350,000 to 450,000 distinct CDR3 sequences; less than 6.5% appear just once. The top ten hold 2.5% to 3% of the sample.

On this clonotype: It has no known antigen specificity. One base away there is no much larger clone; base qualities are not given.

Inclusive of the bounding cysteine and phenylalanine, the CDR3 is 15 residues long. Of all the DNA, just the CDR3 is kept, 45 bases in frame from base 1. As encoded in the germline V gene (reference sequence), CDR1 is MNHEY while CDR2 is SMNVEV. For this chain, trimming is 6 bases at the V end and 1 base at the J end, and the number of junction bases without a gene match is 4. Sample time point, as interpreted from the label and publication: pre-sensitization, week 0. Taken with the paper, the label for treatment or condition translates to: therapeutic diphenylcyclopropenone sensitization with weekly scalp DPC. At each patch-test visit, blood was drawn before the patch test was applied. To be eligible, patients had to be aged 18 to 70, diagnosed with alopecia and judged suitable for DPC therapy, while pregnant patients were excluded. Total RNA was extracted from unfractionated whole blood that had been collected in Tempus Blood RNA tubes.

This specimen was whole blood, taken in connection with sensitization to the hapten diphenylcyclopropenone (DPC). This clonotype originated in a woman in her fifties or sixties with alopecia areata. Some clones in this sample may be carry-over from other donors' samples. The chain joins TRBV27 to TRBJ2-2; TRBD1 aligns with 8 central bases. CDR3 protein: CASSWDRLNTGELFF. The DNA sequence reads TGTGCCAGCAGCTGGGACAGGCTGAACACCGGGGAGCTGTTTTTT.